The T cell receptor beta chain under discussion was sequenced for a study of blood T cell repertoires in COVID-19. Study in general: Sites across the United States, Italy and Spain contributed samples from acute and convalescent COVID-19. T cells, B-cell-depleted T cells, or PBMCs supplied cDNA or gDNA.

Participants came from 24 US areas, aged about 18 to 100 years. Produced via immunoSEQ multiplex PCR; TCRdb's table is partial and in-frame only. Here the sample spans 250,000 to 400,000 clones, under 90% being singletons. This TCR was sampled from a man in his 60s who had recovered from COVID-19. The sequencing sample was made of PBMCs or T cells enriched from blood (not recorded which).

As DNA, the CDR3 is TGTGCCAGCAGCCCCATGAATGAAAAACTGTTTTTT. Translation gives CASSPMNEKLFF. The chain carries TRBV6-5 and TRBJ1-4; D is unresolved. The CDR3 extends over 12 amino acids. The germline gives CDR1 MNHEY, CDR2 SVGAGI. V was pared by 6 bases and J by 5 bases, with 7 bases between.